The clone carrying this T cell receptor beta chain was counted ten times or more. This beta chain represents an off-target read in a library built for alpha chains; its size is of limited meaning. This entry belongs to a study of spatial heterogeneity in lung cancer. Across the study: The study consistently detected more beta-chain than alpha-chain sequences. For the average unique TCR and UMI combination, more than 8.5 occurrences appeared in raw reads.

The study tagged each TCR cDNA molecule with a unique molecular identifier. TCRdb re-called the 5' RACE reads through MiXCR, storing one row per CDR3 protein. The sample has around 11,000 distinct CDR3 sequences, roughly 3.5% seen once. This CDR3 has 18 amino acids. Germline CDR1 reads MNHEY; CDR2 reads SVGEGT. Germline trimming cut 4 bases from V and 2 bases from J; bases unmatched to any gene: 8. The time point: sample taken at primary tumor resection. Whole RNA, isolated from tumor, nontumor lung or frozen PBMC, was sequenced without prior sorting. Samples were obtained from some 72 donors, all untreated early-stage non-small cell lung cancer patients.

The sequence came from a female donor with early-stage non-small cell lung cancer. The chain employs TRBV6-2 or TRBV6-3 and TRBJ2-5, with 15 bases identical to TRBD2. The sample consisted of PBMCs, taken at surgery. CDR3 sequence: CASSSPGLAGGWQETQYF. CDR3 bases: TGTGCCAGCAGTTCTCCGGGACTAGCGGGAGGTTGGCAAGAGACCCAGTACTTC.